The entry below gives a single T cell receptor (beta chain) sequence along with its context. Its target is not known. Here immunoSEQ multiplex PCR was the method, and the copy in TCRdb shows in-frame clones only, minus some. The data hold nearly 80,000 clones, with 80% to 95% observed a single time. Germline lookup yields CDR1 SEHNR and CDR2 FQNEAQ (reference sequence). This CDR3 has 13 amino acids. Trimming stripped 0 bases from V and 7 bases from J, with 9 bases between. This sample is drawn from a study of OX40 agonist ivuxolimab in advanced cancers. Study-wide background: As their treatment, patients were administered ivuxolimab, an agonistic anti-OX40 (CD134) antibody. Six ivuxolimab dose levels, 0.01 to 10 mg/kg, were given intravenously every 2 weeks. Study findings and constraints: Low normalized T-cell clonal expansion was also seen in some nonresponders. Which antigen the expanded peripheral T cells recognized is unknown.

This chain links TRBV7-9 with TRBJ1-2; possible D gene TRBD1, 6 bases. This receptor was obtained from an adult with an advanced solid tumor such as melanoma, head and neck, liver or kidney cancer. The source material was CD4+ or CD8+ T cells sorted from blood, sampled in a trial of the OX40 agonist ivuxolimab. DNA for the CDR3: TGTGCCAGCAGCTTAGCTGGGGGCGGTGGCTACACCTTC. Translation gives CASSLAGGGGYTF.